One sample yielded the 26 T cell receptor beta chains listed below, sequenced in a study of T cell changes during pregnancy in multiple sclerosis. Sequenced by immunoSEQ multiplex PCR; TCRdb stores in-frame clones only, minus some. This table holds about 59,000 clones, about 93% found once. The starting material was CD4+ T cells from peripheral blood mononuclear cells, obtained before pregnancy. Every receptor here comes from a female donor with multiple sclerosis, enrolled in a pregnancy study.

The CDR3 nucleotides read TGTGCCAGCAGCGCGCAAGACAGGGAGCAGTACTTC. Amino acid sequence: CASSAQDREQYF. The chain joins TRBV11-3 to TRBJ2-7; maybe TRBD1 (6 bases). Germline V gene data show CDR1 as SGHNT and CDR2 as YENEEA. This CDR3 spans 12 amino acids. Trimming removed 5 bases from V and 7 bases from J, with 12 bases in between.

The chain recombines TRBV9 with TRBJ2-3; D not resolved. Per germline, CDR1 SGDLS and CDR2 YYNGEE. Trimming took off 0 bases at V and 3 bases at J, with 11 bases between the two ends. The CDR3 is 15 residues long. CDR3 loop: CASSVVPARTDTQYF. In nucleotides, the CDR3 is TGTGCCAGCAGCGTAGTTCCCGCGAGGACAGATACGCAGTATTTT.

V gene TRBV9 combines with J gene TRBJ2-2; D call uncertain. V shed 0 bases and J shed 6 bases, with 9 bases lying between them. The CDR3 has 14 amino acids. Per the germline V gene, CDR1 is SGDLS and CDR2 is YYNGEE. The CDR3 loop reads CASSVELVAGELFF. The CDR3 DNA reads TGTGCCAGCAGCGTAGAATTAGTCGCCGGGGAGCTGTTTTTT.

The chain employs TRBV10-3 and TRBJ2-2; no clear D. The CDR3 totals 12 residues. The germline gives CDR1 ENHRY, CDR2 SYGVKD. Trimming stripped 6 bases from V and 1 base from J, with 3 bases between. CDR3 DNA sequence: TGTGCCATCAGACAGAACACCGGGGAGCTGTTTTTT. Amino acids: CAIRQNTGELFF.

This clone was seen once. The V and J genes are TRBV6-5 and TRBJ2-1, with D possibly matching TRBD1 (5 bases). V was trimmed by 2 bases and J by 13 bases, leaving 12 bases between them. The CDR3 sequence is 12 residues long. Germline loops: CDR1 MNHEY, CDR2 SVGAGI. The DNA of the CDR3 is TGTGCCAGCAGTTACATAGGACAAACTCAGTTCTTC. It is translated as CASSYIGQTQFF.

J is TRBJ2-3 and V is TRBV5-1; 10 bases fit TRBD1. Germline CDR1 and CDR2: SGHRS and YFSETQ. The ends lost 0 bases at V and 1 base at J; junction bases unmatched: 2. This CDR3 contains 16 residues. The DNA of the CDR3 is TGCGCCAGCAGCTTGGGCGGACAGGGGGGCACAGATACGCAGTATTTT. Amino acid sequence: CASSLGGQGGTDTQYF.

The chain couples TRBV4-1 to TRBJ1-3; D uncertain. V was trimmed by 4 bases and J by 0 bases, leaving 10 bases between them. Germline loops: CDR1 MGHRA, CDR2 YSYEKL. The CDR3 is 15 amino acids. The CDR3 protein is CASSRLVSSGNTIYF. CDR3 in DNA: TGCGCCAGCAGCCGGTTAGTGAGCTCTGGAAACACCATATATTTT.

The CDR3 region is CATSTRPFF. The CDR3 bases are TGTGCCACCTCCACTCGTCCGTTCTTC. The V and J genes are TRBV6-5 and TRBJ2-1, with D unclear. Germline V gives CDR1 MNHEY, CDR2 SVGAGI. This CDR3 is built from 9 residues. V shed 10 bases and J shed 15 bases, with 13 bases lying between them.

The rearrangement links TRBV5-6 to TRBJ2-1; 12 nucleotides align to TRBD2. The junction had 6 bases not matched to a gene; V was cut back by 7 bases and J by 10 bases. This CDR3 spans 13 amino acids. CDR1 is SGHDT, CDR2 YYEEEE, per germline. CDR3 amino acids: CASAGLAGLEQFF. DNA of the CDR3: TGTGCCAGCGCGGGACTAGCGGGCCTAGAGCAGTTCTTC.

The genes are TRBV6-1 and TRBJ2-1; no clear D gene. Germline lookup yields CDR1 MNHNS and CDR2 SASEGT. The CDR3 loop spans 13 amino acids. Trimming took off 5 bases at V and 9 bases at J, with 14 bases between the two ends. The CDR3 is CASSQFRLGEQFF. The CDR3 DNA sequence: TGTGCCAGCAGTCAATTCCGACTGGGTGAGCAGTTCTTC.

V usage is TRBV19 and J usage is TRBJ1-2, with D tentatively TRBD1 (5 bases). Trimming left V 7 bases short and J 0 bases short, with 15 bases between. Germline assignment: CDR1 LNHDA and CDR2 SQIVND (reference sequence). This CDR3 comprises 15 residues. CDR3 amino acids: CASIPGLGTNYGYTF. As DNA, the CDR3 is TGTGCCAGTATACCGGGACTGGGGACTAACTATGGCTACACCTTC.

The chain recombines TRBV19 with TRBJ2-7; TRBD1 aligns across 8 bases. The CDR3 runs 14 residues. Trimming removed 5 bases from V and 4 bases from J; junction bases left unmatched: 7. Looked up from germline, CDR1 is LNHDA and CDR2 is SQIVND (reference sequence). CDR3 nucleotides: TGTGCCAGTAGTTCTTGGACAGGGCCTTACGAGCAGTACTTC. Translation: CASSSWTGPYEQYF.

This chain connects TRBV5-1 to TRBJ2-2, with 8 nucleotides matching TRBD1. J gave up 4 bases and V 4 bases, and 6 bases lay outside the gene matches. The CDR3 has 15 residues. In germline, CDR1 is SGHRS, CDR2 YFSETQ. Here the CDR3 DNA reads TGCGCCAGCAGCCACGGACAGGGTGCCACCGGGGAGCTGTTTTTT. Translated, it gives CASSHGQGATGELFF.

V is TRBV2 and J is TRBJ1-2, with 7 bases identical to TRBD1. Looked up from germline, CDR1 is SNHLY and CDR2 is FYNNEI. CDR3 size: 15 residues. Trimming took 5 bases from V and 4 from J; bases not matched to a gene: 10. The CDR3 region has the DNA TGTGCCAGCAGTCCGACAGGGACCATCGGCTATGGCTACACCTTC. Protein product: CASSPTGTIGYGYTF.

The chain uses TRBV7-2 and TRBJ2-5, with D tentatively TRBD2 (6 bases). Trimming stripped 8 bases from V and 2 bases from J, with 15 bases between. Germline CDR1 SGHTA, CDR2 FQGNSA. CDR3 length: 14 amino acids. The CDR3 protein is CASLPKAGQETQYF. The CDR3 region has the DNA TGTGCCAGCTTACCTAAGGCGGGACAAGAGACCCAGTACTTC. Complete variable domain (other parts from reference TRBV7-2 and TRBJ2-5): GAGVSQSPSNKVTEKGKDVELRCDPISGHTALYWYRQSLGQGLEFLIYFQGNSAPDKSGLPSDRFSAERTGGSVSTLTIQRTQQEDSAVYLCASLPKAGQETQYFGPGTRLLVL.

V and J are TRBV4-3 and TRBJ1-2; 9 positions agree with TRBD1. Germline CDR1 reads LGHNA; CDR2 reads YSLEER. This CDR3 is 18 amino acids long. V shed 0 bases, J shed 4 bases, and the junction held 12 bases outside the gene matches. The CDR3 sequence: CASSQDLAGQGGSYGYTF. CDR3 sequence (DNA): TGCGCCAGCAGCCAAGATTTGGCGGGACAGGGTGGAAGCTATGGCTACACCTTC.

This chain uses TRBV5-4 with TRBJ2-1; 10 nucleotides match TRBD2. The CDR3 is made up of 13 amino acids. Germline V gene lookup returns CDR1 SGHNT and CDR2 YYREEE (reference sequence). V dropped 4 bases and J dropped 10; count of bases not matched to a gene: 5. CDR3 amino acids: CASSDLTSGEQFF. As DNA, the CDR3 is TGTGCCAGCAGCGACCTGACTAGCGGGGAGCAGTTCTTC.

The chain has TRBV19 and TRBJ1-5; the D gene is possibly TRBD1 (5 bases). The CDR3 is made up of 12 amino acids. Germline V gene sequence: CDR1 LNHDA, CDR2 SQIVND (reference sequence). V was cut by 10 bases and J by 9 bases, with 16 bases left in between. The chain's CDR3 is CATGDVVRPQHF. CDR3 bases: TGTGCCACGGGGGACGTGGTTAGGCCCCAGCATTTT.

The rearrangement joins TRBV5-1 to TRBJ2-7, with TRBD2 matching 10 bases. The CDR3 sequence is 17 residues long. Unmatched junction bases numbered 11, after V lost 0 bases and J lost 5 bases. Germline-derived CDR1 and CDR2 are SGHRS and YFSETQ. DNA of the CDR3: TGCGCCAGCAGCTTGGCTGTCCTAGCGGGAGTTCCCCACGAGCAGTACTTC. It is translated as CASSLAVLAGVPHEQYF.

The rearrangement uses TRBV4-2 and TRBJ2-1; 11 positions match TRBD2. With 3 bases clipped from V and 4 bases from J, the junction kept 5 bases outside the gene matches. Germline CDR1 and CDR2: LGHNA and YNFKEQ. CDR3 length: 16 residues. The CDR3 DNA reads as TGTGCCAGCAGCCAGGAACTAGCGGGAGTTTACAATGAGCAGTTCTTC. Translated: CASSQELAGVYNEQFF.

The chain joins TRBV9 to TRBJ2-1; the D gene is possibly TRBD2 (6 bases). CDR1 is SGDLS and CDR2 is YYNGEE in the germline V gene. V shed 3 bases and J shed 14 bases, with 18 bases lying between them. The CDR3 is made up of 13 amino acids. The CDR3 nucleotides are TGTGCCAGCAGCGGGGACGGAGCATCGGGGGAGTTCTTC. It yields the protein CASSGDGASGEFF.

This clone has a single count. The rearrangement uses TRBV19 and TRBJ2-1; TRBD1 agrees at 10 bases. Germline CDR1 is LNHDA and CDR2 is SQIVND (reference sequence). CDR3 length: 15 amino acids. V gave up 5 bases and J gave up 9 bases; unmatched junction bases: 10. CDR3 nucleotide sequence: TGTGCCAGTAGTCTAGGGACAGGGGTTTATGGTGAGCAGTTCTTC. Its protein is CASSLGTGVYGEQFF. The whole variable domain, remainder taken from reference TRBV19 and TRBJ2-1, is DGGITQSPKYLFRKEGQNVTLSCEQNLNHDAMYWYRQDPGQGLRLIYYSQIVNDFQKGDIAEGYSVSREKKESFPLTVTSAQKNPTAFYLCASSLGTGVYGEQFFGPGTRLTVL.

CDR3 loop: CASSFRTSGRAVTGELFF. In nucleotides, the CDR3 is TGTGCCAGCAGCTTTCGGACTAGCGGGAGGGCCGTCACCGGGGAGCTGTTTTTT. This rearrangement joins TRBV11-3 to TRBJ2-2; 15 bases are a match to TRBD2. The CDR3 length is 18 residues. Germline loops: CDR1 SGHNT, CDR2 YENEEA. The V and J ends lost 3 bases and 4 bases, in that order; junction bases with no gene match: 6.

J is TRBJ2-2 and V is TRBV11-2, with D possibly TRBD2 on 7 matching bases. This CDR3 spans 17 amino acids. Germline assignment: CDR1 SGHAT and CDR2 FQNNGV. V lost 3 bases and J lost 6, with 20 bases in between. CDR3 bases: TGTGCCAGCAGCTTGGCATGGGGGGGGCCAAAGGCCGGGGAGCTGTTTTTT. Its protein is CASSLAWGGPKAGELFF.

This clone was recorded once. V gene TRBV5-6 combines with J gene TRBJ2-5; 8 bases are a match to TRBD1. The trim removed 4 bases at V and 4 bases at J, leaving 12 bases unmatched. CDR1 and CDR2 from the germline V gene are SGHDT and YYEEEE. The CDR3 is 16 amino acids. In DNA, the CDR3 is TGTGCCAGCAGCCGAAACCGGGACAGGTCGCGAGAGACCCAGTACTTC. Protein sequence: CASSRNRDRSRETQYF.

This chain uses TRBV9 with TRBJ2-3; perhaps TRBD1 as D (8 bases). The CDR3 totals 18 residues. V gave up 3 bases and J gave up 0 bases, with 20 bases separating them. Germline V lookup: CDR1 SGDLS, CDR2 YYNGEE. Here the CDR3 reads CASSASVGGTGSTDTQYF. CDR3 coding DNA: TGTGCCAGCAGCGCATCGGTGGGGGGGACAGGTAGCACAGATACGCAGTATTTT.